This T cell receptor beta chain was identified during a study of beta chain features in type 1 diabetes. Broader study findings: Patients with type 1 diabetes carried fewer insertions and had more deletions at their VDJ junctions. Type 1 diabetes patients had TCRB CDR3s that were shorter (moderately but significantly so) in all four CD4+ subsets. The study notes PCR might favor shorter templates equally in patients and controls. Naive, central memory and regulatory TCRB repertoires appeared more similar among patients than healthy donors.

Purity exceeded 98% in all sorted populations. The CDR3 contains 15 residues. CDR1 and CDR2 from the germline V gene are SGHNT and YYREEE (reference sequence). Between the trimmed V and J ends, which lost 4 bases and 5 bases, there was a span of 18 bases. Investigators reverse transcribed all isolated RNA, so they sequenced expressed TCRB transcripts. Measured with immunoSEQ multiplex PCR; TCRdb has only the in-frame clones, and not every one. Found here are hundreds of thousands of clones, roughly 13% of them singletons; the top ten hold 0.02% to 0.025%. This clone came up a few times. Its matching antigen is unknown.

This sequence was found in a man younger than 35 with type 1 diabetes. The specimen sequenced was naive CD4+ T cells from blood. V is TRBV5-4 and J is TRBJ2-5; D is possibly TRBD2 (5 bases). CDR3 sequence reads: CASSRSTPPGETQYF. DNA of the CDR3: TGTGCCAGCAGCAGGAGTACACCACCGGGGGAGACCCAGTACTTC.